The next 14 T cell receptor beta chains were all read from a single sample in a study of T cell responses to AZD1222 COVID-19 vaccine. Produced via immunoSEQ multiplex PCR; TCRdb's table is partial and in-frame only. The sample lists over 100,000 clones, about 89% occurring once. This material consisted of peripheral blood, taken on day 0 of AZD1222 vaccination. The receptors come from an adult in good health.

J is TRBJ1-1 and V is TRBV5-1, with D tentatively TRBD1 (6 bases). With 0 bases removed from V and 5 bases from J, the gap between germline ends came to 8 bases. Germline loops: CDR1 SGHRS, CDR2 YFSETQ. This CDR3 has 13 residues. The CDR3: CASSLGTVTEAFF. The CDR3 DNA sequence: TGCGCCAGCAGCTTGGGGACAGTAACTGAAGCTTTCTTT.

J is TRBJ1-6 and V is TRBV27; D not resolved. The CDR3 loop spans 15 amino acids. V lost 7 bases, J lost 9 bases, and 19 bases lay in between. The V gene's germline CDR1 is MNHEY and CDR2 SMNVEV (reference sequence). CDR3 bases: TGTGCCAGCACCATAAGGATCGGTTTGGGTTCACCCCTCCACTTT. Encoded protein: CASTIRIGLGSPLHF.

This clone has just one count. The gene calls are TRBV7-9 and TRBJ1-6; TRBD1 matches at 7 bases. This CDR3 contains 13 residues. J gave up 15 bases and V 2 bases, and 7 bases lay outside the gene matches. CDR1 and CDR2 (germline): SEHNR, FQNEAQ (reference sequence). CDR3 residues: CASSLSGTDVLHF. In DNA form, the CDR3 reads TGTGCCAGCAGCTTATCCGGGACAGACGTCCTCCACTTT.

This clone was picked up a small number of times. The chain is built from TRBV6-5 and TRBJ1-2, with TRBD1 matching 7 bases. This CDR3 has 14 amino acids. From germline, CDR1 is MNHEY and CDR2 SVGAGI. After removal of 2 bases from V and 6 bases from J, the junction contained 6 bases not matched to a gene. The CDR3 loop reads CASSYEGAGDGYTF. CDR3 nucleotides: TGTGCCAGCAGTTACGAGGGGGCAGGGGATGGCTACACCTTC.

The V call is TRBV15, the J call TRBJ1-1; D remains ambiguous. In germline, CDR1 is LNHNV, CDR2 YYDKDF (reference sequence). The CDR3 runs 16 residues. Trimming pared 2 bases from V and 9 bases from J, leaving 22 bases between. As DNA, the CDR3 is TGTGCCACCAGCAGACGCATGGGGTCCGGGGAAAATAAAGCTTTCTTT. Its translation is CATSRRMGSGENKAFF.

The DNA for the CDR3 is TGCGCCAGCAGCCAAGGACACACGCAACAGGGTAATTCACCCCTCCACTTT. Translated: CASSQGHTQQGNSPLHF. This chain connects TRBV4-1 to TRBJ1-6; tentatively, D is TRBD1 (6 bases). There are 17 residues in the CDR3. V lost 1 base and J 6 bases, leaving 16 bases between the germline ends. Germline V gene data show CDR1 as MGHRA and CDR2 as YSYEKL.

The rearrangement joins TRBV27 to TRBJ2-7; tentative D call: TRBD1 (6 bases). CDR3 length: 15 amino acids. The germline V and J ends were trimmed by 1 base and 2 bases, with 12 bases remaining between them. CDR1 is MNHEY and CDR2 is SMNVEV in the germline V gene (reference sequence). CDR3 sequence: CASSLFPAGAYEQYF. CDR3 DNA sequence: TGTGCCAGCAGTTTATTCCCCGCAGGGGCCTACGAGCAGTACTTC.

The CDR3 sequence is CASSLGTGDLYGYTF. The CDR3 nucleotides are TGTGCCAGCAGCTTGGGGACAGGGGACCTCTATGGCTACACCTTC. The V and J genes are TRBV13 and TRBJ1-2; 10 bases align to TRBD1. CDR3 size: 15 residues. With V trimmed by 3 bases and J by 4 bases, 5 bases remained unmatched. Germline V CDR1 and CDR2: PRHDT, FYEKMQ (reference sequence).

The chain has TRBV6-5 and TRBJ2-1, with 15 bases identical to TRBD2. The length of the CDR3 is 16 residues. Looked up from germline, CDR1 is MNHEY and CDR2 is SVGAGI. The V gene end was trimmed by 0 bases and the J gene end by 7 bases; junction bases not matched to a gene: 1. The CDR3 coding sequence is TGTGCCAGCAGTTACTCGGGGACTAGCGGGGGGAATGAGCAGTTCTTC. It encodes CASSYSGTSGGNEQFF.

The chain employs TRBV6-1 and TRBJ1-2; a possible D gene is TRBD1 (6 bases). Looked up from germline, CDR1 is MNHNS and CDR2 is SASEGT. With 4 bases removed from V and 6 bases from J, the gap between germline ends came to 24 bases. The CDR3 runs 17 residues. The CDR3 bases are TGTGCCAGCAGTGGAAAAAAGGGGGGCCAGACAGTGGATGGCTACACCTTC. Translation: CASSGKKGGQTVDGYTF.

The genes are TRBV4-3 and TRBJ1-2; D is perhaps TRBD1 (5 bases). Germline values: CDR1 LGHNA, CDR2 YSLEER. The CDR3 extends over 15 amino acids. V shed 1 base and J shed 4 bases, with 13 bases lying between them. CDR3 DNA: TGCGCCAGCAGCCAAGCTCTCGGCGGGACCTATGGCTACACCTTC. It is translated as CASSQALGGTYGYTF.

J is TRBJ2-5 and V is TRBV6-4; D not resolved. Germline V gives CDR1 MRHNA, CDR2 SNTAGT. Between the trimmed V and J ends, which lost 10 bases and 11 bases, there was a span of 14 bases. The CDR3 runs 10 residues. CDR3 bases: TGTGCCAAGAGCTACGCAGCGCAGTACTTC. This translates into CAKSYAAQYF.

The chain uses TRBV27 and TRBJ1-2; unclear D gene. This CDR3 has 14 amino acids. V gave up 1 base and J gave up 6 bases, with 12 bases separating them. The germline V gene has CDR1 MNHEY and CDR2 SMNVEV (reference sequence). In DNA form, the CDR3 reads TGTGCCAGCAGTTTATATTACACGGCGGATGGCTACACCTTC. This codes for CASSLYYTADGYTF.

This clone was seen ten or more times. The gene calls are TRBV2 and TRBJ1-2, with D maybe TRBD1 (6 bases). The CDR3 covers 13 residues. The V end was cut by 8 bases, the J end by 1 base, with 11 bases between. CDR1 is SNHLY, CDR2 FYNNEI, per germline. The CDR3 loop is CASARDNNYGYTF. CDR3 in DNA: TGTGCCAGCGCGAGGGACAATAACTATGGCTACACCTTC.